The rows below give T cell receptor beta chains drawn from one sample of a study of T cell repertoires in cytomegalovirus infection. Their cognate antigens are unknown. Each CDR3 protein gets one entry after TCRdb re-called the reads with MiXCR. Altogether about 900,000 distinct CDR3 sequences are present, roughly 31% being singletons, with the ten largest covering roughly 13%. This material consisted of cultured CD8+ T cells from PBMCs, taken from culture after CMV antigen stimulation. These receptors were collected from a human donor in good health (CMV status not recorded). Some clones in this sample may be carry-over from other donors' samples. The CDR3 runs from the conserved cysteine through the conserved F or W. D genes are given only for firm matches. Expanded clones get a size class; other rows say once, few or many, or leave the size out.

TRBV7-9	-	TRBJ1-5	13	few	CASSNEGYQPQHF	TGTGCCAGCTCTAACGAGGGGTACCAGCCCCAGCATTTT
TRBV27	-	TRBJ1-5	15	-	CASSLSSGEGQPQHF	TGTGCCAGCAGTTTATCGTCAGGGGAGGGTCAGCCCCAGCATTTT
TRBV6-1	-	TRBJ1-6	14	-	CASDTRGLNSPLHF	TGTGCCAGCGACACCCGGGGTCTAAATTCACCCCTCCACTTT
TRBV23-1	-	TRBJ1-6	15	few	CASSLRTPPESPLHF	TGCGCCAGCAGTCTGAGGACTCCGCCGGAATCACCCCTCCACTTT
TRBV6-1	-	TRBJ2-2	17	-	CASSEASWPLGTGELFF	TGTGCCAGCAGTGAAGCATCTTGGCCCCTGGGCACCGGGGAGCTGTTTTTT
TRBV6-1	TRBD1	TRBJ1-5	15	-	CASSDLTGNNQPQHF	TGTGCCAGCAGTGATCTGACAGGGAACAATCAGCCCCAGCATTTT
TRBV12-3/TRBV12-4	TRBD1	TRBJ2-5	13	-	CASTDRERETQYF	TGTGCCAGCACCGACAGGGAACGAGAGACCCAGTACTTC
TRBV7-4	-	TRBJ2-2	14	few	CASSRTLGGGELFF	TGTGCCAGCAGCCGGACCCTGGGCGGCGGGGAGCTGTTTTTT
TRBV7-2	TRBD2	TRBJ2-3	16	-	CASSEQSSGGTDTQYF	TGTGCCAGCAGTGAACAATCTAGCGGGGGCACAGATACGCAGTATTTT
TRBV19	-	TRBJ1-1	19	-	CASSIAFLGKGPMNTEAFF	TGTGCCAGTAGTATAGCTTTCCTCGGGAAGGGGCCAATGAACACTGAAGCTTTCTTT
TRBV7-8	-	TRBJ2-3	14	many	CASSPRRSTDTQYF	TGTGCCAGCAGCCCCCGGCGGAGCACAGATACGCAGTATTTT
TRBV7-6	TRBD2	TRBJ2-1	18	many	CASSLGTSGGNSYNEQFF	TGTGCCAGCAGCTTAGGGACTAGCGGGGGGAACTCCTACAATGAGCAGTTCTTC
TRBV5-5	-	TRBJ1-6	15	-	CASSFYERENSPLHF	TGTGCCAGCAGCTTTTACGAGAGAGAGAATTCACCCCTCCACTTT
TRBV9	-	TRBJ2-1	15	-	CASSDGTSTYNEQFF	TGTGCCAGCAGCGACGGGACTTCCACCTACAATGAGCAGTTCTTC
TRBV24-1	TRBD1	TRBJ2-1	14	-	CATGDFDRGNEQFF	TGTGCCACCGGTGATTTTGACAGGGGCAATGAGCAGTTCTTC
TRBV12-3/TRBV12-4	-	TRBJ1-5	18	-	CASSLEGGQRDSNQPQHF	TGTGCCAGCAGTTTAGAGGGGGGCCAGCGGGATAGCAATCAGCCCCAGCATTTT
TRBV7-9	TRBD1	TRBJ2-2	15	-	CASSPGTGETGELFF	TGTGCCAGCAGCCCAGGGACAGGGGAGACCGGGGAGCTGTTTTTT
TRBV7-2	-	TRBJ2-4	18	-	CASSLENGGGVGKNIQYF	TGTGCCAGCAGCTTAGAGAATGGGGGCGGGGTGGGTAAAAACATTCAGTACTTC
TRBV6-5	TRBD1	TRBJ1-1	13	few	CASRTYRGAEAFF	TGTGCCAGCAGAACGTACAGGGGCGCTGAAGCTTTCTTT
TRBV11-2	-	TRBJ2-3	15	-	CASSLDGRATDTQYF	TGTGCCAGCAGCTTAGATGGCAGGGCGACAGATACGCAGTATTTT
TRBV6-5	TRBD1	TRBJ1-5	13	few	CASSPQGSQPQHF	TGTGCCAGCAGTCCACAGGGGAGTCAGCCCCAGCATTTT
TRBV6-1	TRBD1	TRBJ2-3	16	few	CASSKSGQDYIDTQYF	TGTGCCAGCAGCAAATCGGGACAGGACTACATAGATACGCAGTATTTT
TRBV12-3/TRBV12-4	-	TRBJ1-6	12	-	CASSFVGSPLHF	TGTGCCAGCAGTTTCGTGGGTTCACCCCTCCACTTT